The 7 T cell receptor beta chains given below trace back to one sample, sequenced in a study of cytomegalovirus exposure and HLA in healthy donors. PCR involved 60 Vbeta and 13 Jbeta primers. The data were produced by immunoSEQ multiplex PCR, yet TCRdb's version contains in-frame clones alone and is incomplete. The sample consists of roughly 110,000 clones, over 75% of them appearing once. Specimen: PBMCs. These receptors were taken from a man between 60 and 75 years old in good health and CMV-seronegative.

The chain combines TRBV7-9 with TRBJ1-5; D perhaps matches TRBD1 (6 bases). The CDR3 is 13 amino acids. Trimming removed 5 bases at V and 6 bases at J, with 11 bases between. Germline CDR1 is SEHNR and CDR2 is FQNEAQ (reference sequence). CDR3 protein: CASSLGQIQPQHF. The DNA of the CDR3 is TGTGCCAGCAGCCTGGGACAAATTCAGCCCCAGCATTTT.

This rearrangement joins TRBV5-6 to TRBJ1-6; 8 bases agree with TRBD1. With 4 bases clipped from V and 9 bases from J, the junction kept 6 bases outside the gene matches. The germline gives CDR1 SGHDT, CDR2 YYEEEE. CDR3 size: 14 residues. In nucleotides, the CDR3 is TGTGCCAGCAGCATGACAGGGGCCGCTTCACCCCTCCACTTT. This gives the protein CASSMTGAASPLHF. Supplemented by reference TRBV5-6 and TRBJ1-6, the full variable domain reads DAGVTQSPTHLIKTRGQQVTLRCSPKSGHDTVSWYQQALGQGPQFIFQYYEEEERQRGNFPDRFSGHQFPNYSSELNVNALLLGDSALYLCASSMTGAASPLHFGNGTRLTVT.

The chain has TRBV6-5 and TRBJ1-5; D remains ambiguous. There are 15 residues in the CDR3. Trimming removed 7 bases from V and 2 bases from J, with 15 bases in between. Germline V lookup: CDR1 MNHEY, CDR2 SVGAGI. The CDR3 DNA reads TGTGCCAGCACCCAAAGTTGGGCTGGCAATCAGCCCCAGCATTTT. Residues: CASTQSWAGNQPQHF.

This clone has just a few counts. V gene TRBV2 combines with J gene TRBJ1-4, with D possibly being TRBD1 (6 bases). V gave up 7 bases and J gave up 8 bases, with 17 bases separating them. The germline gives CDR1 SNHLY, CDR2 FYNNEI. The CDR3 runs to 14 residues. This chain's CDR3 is CASTSQGIGEKLFF. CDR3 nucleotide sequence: TGTGCCAGCACCTCACAGGGTATAGGGGAAAAACTGTTTTTT.

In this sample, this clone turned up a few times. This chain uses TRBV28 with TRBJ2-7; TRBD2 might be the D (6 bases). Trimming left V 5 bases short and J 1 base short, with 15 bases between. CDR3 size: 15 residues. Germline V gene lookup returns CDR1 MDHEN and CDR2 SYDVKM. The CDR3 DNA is TGTGCCAGCAGTATGAACTCTGGAGGGTCCTACGAGCAGTACGTC. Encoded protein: CASSMNSGGSYEQYV.

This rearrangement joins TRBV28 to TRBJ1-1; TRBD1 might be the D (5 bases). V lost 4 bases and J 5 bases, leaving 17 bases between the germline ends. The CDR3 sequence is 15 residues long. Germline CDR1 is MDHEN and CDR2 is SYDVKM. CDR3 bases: TGTGCCAGCAGTTCGAGAGGAGAGGCAGGGACTGAAGCTTTCTTT. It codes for CASSSRGEAGTEAFF.

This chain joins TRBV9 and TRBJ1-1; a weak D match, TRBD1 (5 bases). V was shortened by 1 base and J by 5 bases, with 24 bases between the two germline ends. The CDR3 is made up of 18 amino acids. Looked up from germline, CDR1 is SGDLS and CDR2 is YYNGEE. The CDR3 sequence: CASSVSLGTSGVGTEAFF. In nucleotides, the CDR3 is TGTGCCAGCAGCGTAAGCTTAGGGACCTCGGGGGTTGGGACTGAAGCTTTCTTT. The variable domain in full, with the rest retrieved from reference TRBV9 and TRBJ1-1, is DSGVTQTPKHLITATGQRVTLRCSPRSGDLSVYWYQQSLDQGLQFLIQYYNGEERAKGNILERFSAQQFPDLHSELNLSSLELGDSALYFCASSVSLGTSGVGTEAFFGQGTRLTVV.